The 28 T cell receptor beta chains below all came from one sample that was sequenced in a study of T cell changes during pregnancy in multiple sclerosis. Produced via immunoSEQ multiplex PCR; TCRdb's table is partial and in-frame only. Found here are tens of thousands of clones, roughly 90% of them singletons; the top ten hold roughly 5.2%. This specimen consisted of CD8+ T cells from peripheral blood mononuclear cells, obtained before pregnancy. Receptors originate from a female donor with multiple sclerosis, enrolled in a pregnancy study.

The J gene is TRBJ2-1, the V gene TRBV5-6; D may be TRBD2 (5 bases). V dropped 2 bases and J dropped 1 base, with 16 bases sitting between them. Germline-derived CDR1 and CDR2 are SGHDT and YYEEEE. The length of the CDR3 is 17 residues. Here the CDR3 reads CASSFTRATLSYNEQFF. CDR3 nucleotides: TGTGCCAGCAGCTTTACGCGGGCCACCCTATCCTACAATGAGCAGTTCTTC.

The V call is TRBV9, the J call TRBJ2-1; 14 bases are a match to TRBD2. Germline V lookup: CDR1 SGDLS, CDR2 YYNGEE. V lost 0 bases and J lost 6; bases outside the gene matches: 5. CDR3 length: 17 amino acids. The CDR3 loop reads CASSVARLAGGFNEQFF. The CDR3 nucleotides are TGTGCCAGCAGCGTAGCTCGACTAGCGGGGGGGTTCAATGAGCAGTTCTTC. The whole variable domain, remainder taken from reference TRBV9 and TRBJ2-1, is DSGVTQTPKHLITATGQRVTLRCSPRSGDLSVYWYQQSLDQGLQFLIQYYNGEERAKGNILERFSAQQFPDLHSELNLSSLELGDSALYFCASSVARLAGGFNEQFFGPGTRLTVL.

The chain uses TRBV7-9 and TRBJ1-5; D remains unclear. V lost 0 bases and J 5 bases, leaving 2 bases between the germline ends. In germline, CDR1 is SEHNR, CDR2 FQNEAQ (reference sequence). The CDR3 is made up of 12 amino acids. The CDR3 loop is CASSLADQPQHF. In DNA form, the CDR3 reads TGTGCCAGCAGCTTAGCCGATCAGCCCCAGCATTTT.

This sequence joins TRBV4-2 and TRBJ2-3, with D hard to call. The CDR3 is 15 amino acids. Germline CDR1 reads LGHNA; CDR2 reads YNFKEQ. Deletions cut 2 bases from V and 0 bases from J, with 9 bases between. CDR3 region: CASSQSLGSTDTQYF. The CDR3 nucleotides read TGTGCCAGCAGCCAAAGTCTCGGGAGCACAGATACGCAGTATTTT.

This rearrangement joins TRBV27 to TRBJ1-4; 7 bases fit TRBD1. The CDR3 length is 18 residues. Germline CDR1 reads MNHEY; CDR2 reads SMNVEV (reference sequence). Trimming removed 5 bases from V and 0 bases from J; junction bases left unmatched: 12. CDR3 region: CASSLTGYQFATNEKLFF. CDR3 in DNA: TGTGCCAGCAGTCTGACAGGGTACCAATTTGCAACTAATGAAAAACTGTTTTTT.

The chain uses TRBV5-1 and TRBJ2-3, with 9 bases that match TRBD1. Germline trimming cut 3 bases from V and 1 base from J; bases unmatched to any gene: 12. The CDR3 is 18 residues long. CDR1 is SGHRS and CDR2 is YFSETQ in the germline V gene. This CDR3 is CASSYTNPGQGGTDTQYF. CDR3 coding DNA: TGCGCCAGCAGCTACACCAATCCGGGACAGGGAGGCACAGATACGCAGTATTTT.

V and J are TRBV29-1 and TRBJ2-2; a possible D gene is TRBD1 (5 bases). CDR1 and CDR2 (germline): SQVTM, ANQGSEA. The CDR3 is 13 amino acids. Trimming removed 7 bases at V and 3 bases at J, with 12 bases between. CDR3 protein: CSAVLGHTGELFF. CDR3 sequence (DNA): TGCAGCGCCGTCCTGGGGCACACCGGGGAGCTGTTTTTT.

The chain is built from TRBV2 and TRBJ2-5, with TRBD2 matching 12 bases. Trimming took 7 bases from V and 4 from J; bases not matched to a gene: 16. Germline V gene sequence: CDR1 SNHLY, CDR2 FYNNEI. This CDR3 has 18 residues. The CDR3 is CASIVWLAGGPVRETQYF. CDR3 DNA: TGTGCCAGCATCGTTTGGCTAGCGGGGGGGCCGGTTCGAGAGACCCAGTACTTC. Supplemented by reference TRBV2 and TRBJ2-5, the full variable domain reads EPEVTQTPSHQVTQMGQEVILRCVPISNHLYFYWYRQILGQKVEFLVSFYNNEISEKSEIFDDQFSVERPDGSNFTLKIRSTKLEDSAMYFCASIVWLAGGPVRETQYFGPGTRLLVL.

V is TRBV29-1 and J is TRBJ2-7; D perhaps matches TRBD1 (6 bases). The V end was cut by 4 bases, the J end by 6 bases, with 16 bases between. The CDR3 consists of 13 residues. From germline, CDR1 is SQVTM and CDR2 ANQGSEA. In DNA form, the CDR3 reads TGCAGCGTTGGCGAGGGGGACGCATCCGAGCAGTACTTC. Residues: CSVGEGDASEQYF.

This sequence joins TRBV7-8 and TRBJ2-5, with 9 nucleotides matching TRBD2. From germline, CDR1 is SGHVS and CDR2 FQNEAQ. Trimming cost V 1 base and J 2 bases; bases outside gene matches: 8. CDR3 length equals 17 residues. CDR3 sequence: CASSLEPSGGIQETQYF. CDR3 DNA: TGTGCCAGCAGCTTAGAGCCGAGCGGGGGGATTCAAGAGACCCAGTACTTC.

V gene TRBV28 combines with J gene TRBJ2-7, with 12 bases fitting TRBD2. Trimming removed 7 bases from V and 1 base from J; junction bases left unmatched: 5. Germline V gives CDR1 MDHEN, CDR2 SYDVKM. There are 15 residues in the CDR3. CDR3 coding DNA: TGTGCCAGCACTAGCGGGGGGGGGTTTTCCTACGAGCAGTACTTC. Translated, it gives CASTSGGGFSYEQYF.

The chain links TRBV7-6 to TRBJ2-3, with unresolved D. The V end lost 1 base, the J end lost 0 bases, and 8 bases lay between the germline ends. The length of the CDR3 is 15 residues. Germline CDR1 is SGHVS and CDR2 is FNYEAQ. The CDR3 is CASSLGQASTDTQYF. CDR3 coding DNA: TGTGCCAGCAGCTTAGGCCAGGCTAGCACAGATACGCAGTATTTT.

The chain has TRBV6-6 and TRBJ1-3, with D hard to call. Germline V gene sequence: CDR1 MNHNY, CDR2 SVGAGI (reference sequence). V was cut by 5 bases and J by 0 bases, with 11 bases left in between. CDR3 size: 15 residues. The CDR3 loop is CASSLEPDSGNTIYF. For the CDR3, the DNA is TGTGCCAGCAGTCTCGAGCCTGACTCTGGAAACACCATATATTTT.

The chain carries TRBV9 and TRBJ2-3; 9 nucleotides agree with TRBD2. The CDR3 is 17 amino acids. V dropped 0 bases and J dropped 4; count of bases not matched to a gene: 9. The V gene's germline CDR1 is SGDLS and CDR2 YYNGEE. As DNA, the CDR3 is TGTGCCAGCAGCGTAGAAGCTAGCGGGGTAGTCTCAGATACGCAGTATTTT. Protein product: CASSVEASGVVSDTQYF. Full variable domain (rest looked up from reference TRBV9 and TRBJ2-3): DSGVTQTPKHLITATGQRVTLRCSPRSGDLSVYWYQQSLDQGLQFLIQYYNGEERAKGNILERFSAQQFPDLHSELNLSSLELGDSALYFCASSVEASGVVSDTQYFGPGTRLTVL.

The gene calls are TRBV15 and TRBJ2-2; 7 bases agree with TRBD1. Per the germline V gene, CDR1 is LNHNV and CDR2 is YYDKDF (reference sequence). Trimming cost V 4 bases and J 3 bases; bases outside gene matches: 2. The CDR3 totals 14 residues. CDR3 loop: CATSKQGDTGELFF. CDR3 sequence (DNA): TGTGCCACCAGCAAGCAGGGGGACACCGGGGAGCTGTTTTTT.

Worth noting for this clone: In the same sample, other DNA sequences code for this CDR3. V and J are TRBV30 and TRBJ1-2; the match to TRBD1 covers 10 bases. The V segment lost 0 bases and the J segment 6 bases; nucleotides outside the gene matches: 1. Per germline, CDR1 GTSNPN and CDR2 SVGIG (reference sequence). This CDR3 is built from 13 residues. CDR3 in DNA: TGTGCCTGGAGTGTCGGGACAGGGGATGGCTACACCTTC. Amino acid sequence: CAWSVGTGDGYTF.

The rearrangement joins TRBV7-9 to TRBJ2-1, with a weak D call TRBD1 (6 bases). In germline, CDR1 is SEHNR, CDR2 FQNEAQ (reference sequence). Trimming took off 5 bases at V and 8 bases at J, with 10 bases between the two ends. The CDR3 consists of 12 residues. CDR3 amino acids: CASSTGLDEQFF. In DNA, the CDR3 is TGTGCCAGCAGCACAGGGTTGGATGAGCAGTTCTTC.

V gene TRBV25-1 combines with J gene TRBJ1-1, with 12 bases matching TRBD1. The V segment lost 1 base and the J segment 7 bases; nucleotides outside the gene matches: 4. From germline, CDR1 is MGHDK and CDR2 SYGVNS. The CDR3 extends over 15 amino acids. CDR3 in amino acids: CASSEWGTGGGEAFF. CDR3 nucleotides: TGTGCCAGCAGTGAATGGGGGACAGGGGGCGGTGAAGCTTTCTTT. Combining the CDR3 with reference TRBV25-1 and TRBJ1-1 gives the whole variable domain EADIYQTPRYLVIGTGKKITLECSQTMGHDKMYWYQQDPGMELHLIHYSYGVNSTEKGDLSSESTVSRIRTEHFPLTLESARPSHTSQYLCASSEWGTGGGEAFFGQGTRLTVV.

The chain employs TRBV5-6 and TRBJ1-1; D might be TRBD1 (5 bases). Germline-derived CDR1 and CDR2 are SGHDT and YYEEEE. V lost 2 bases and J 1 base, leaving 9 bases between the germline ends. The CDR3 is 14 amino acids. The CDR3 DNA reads TGTGCCAGCAGCTTCGGGGGTGGGAACACTGAAGCTTTCTTT. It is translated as CASSFGGGNTEAFF.

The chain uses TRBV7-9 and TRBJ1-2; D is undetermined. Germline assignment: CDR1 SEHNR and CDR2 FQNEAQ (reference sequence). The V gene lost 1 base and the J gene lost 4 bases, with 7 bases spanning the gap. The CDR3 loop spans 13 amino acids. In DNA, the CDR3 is TGTGCCAGCAGCTTAGGAGTCGCCTATGGCTACACCTTC. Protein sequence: CASSLGVAYGYTF. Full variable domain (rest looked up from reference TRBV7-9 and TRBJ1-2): DTGVSQNPRHKITKRGQNVTFRCDPISEHNRLYWYRQTLGQGPEFLTYFQNEAQLEKSRLLSDRFSAERPKGSFSTLEIQRTEQGDSAMYLCASSLGVAYGYTFGSGTRLTVV.

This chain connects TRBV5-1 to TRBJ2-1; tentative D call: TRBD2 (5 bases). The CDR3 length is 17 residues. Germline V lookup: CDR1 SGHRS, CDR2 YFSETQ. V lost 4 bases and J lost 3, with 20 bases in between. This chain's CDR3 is CASSRHGESLIYNEQFF. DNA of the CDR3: TGCGCCAGCAGCCGACACGGGGAGTCGCTCATCTACAATGAGCAGTTCTTC.

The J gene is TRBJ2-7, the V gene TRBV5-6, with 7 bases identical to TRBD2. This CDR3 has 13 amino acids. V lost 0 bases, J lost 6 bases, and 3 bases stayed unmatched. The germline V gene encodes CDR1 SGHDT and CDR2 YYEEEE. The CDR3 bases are TGTGCCAGCAGCTTGGGGACTAGTGTCGAGCAGTACTTC. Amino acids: CASSLGTSVEQYF.

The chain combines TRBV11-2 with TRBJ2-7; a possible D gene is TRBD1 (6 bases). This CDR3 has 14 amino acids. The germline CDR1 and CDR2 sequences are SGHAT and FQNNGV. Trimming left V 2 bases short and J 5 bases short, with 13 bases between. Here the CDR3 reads CASSLISDSNEQYF. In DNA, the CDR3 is TGTGCCAGCAGCTTAATTTCGGACAGTAACGAGCAGTACTTC. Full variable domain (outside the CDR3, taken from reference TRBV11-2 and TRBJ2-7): EAGVAQSPRYKIIEKRQSVAFWCNPISGHATLYWYQQILGQGPKLLIQFQNNGVVDDSQLPKDRFSAERLKGVDSTLKIQPAKLEDSAVYLCASSLISDSNEQYFGPGTRLTVT.

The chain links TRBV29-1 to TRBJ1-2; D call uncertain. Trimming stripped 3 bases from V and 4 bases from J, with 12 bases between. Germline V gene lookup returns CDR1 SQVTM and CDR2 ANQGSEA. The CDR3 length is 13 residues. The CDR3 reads CSVDYGQLYGYTF. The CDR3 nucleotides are TGCAGCGTTGATTATGGGCAGCTCTATGGCTACACCTTC.

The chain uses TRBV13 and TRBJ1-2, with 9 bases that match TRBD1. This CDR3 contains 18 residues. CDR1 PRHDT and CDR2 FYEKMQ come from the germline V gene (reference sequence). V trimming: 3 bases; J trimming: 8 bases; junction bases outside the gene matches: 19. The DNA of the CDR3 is TGTGCCAGCAGCTTGGGGGGAGCCGGGACAGGGACTCTATGGGGCTACACCTTC. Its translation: CASSLGGAGTGTLWGYTF.

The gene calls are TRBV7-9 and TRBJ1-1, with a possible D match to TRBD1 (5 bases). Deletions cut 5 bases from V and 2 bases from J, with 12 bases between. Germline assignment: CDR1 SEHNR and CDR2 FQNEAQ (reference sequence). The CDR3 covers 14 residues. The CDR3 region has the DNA TGTGCCAGCAGCCGAAACCAGGGAAACACTGAAGCTTTCTTT. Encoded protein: CASSRNQGNTEAFF.

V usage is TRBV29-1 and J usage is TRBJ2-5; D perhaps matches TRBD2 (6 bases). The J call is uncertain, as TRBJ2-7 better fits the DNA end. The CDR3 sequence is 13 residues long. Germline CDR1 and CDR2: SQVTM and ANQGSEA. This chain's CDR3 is CSVYSGGLYEQYF. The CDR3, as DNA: TGCAGCGTTTATTCTGGAGGGCTCTACGAGCAGTACTTC.

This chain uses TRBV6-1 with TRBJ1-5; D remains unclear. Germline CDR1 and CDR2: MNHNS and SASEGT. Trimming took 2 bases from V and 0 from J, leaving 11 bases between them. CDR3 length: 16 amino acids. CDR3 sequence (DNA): TGTGCCAGCAGTGAAAAAACGGACTATAGCAATCAGCCCCAGCATTTT. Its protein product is CASSEKTDYSNQPQHF.